This TCR beta chain originates from a study of high-grade serous ovarian cancer treatment subgroups. This table comes from immunoSEQ multiplex PCR, and its TCRdb copy is limited to in-frame clones, with some not included. The sample contains 30,000 to 40,000 clones, around three quarters of which appear only once. The CDR3 is 14 residues long. In germline, CDR1 is MDHEN, CDR2 SYDVKM. V lost 8 bases to trimming and J lost 5 bases; unmatched junction nucleotides: 10. Regarding this clone: The antigen is unknown.

Notes on the study in general: These tumor repertoires lack spatial information from bulk sequencing.

Tumor samples were taken before definitive surgery or chemotherapy. This TCR derives from a human donor with high-grade serous ovarian cancer. The sample comprised tumor tissue. J is TRBJ2-5 and V is TRBV28, with 8 positions matching TRBD2. The CDR3 nucleotides are TGTGCCAGCTCGAGCGGGAGTAGCGCGGAGACCCAGTACTTC. Translating it yields CASSSGSSAETQYF. The full variable domain, completed using reference TRBV28 and TRBJ2-5, is DVKVTQSSRYLVKRTGEKVFLECVQDMDHENMFWYRQDPGLGLRLIYFSYDVKMKEKGDIPEGYSVSREKKERFSLILESASTNQTSMYLCASSSGSSAETQYFGPGTRLLVL.